The 24 T cell receptor beta chains in this list originate from one sample, sequenced in a study of blood T cell repertoires in COVID-19. The repertoire was sequenced with immunoSEQ multiplex PCR; TCRdb's copy has only in-frame clones and lacks some. The sample includes fewer than 300,000 clones, over 70% of them seen just once. The sample taken for sequencing was peripheral blood. Receptors originate from a woman older than 75 with acute or convalescent COVID-19.

The chain links TRBV7-2 to TRBJ2-2, with 10 bases that match TRBD1. CDR3 length: 15 amino acids. V lost 6 bases, J lost 6 bases, and 7 bases stayed unmatched. Per germline, CDR1 SGHTA and CDR2 FQGNSA. The CDR3 reads CASSSDRGRAGELFF. CDR3 DNA: TGTGCCAGCAGTTCAGACAGGGGGCGAGCCGGGGAGCTGTTTTTT.

This clone was observed a handful of times. The chain links TRBV5-1 to TRBJ2-5; weak D call: TRBD2 (6 bases). Germline CDR1 SGHRS, CDR2 YFSETQ. The CDR3 consists of 15 residues. The V end lost 5 bases, the J end lost 0 bases, and 14 bases lay between the germline ends. In DNA form, the CDR3 reads TGCGCCAGCAGAGGCGCGGGGTACTACCAAGAGACCCAGTACTTC. Protein: CASRGAGYYQETQYF.

The V and J genes are TRBV10-3 and TRBJ2-2, with D maybe TRBD2 (6 bases). The CDR3 loop spans 14 amino acids. Germline CDR1 ENHRY, CDR2 SYGVKD. The V and J ends lost 4 bases and 5 bases respectively, with 11 bases between them. The CDR3: CAISGAGGTGELFF. In nucleotides, the CDR3 is TGTGCCATCAGTGGGGCCGGGGGAACCGGGGAGCTGTTTTTT.

This sequence joins TRBV5-1 and TRBJ2-3, with D maybe TRBD2 (6 bases). This CDR3 spans 16 amino acids. From germline, CDR1 is SGHRS and CDR2 YFSETQ. Trimming removed 3 bases at V and 4 bases at J, with 18 bases between. DNA for the CDR3: TGCGCCAGCAGCTCGATGGGCGGGATTACCGCAGATACGCAGTATTTT. The encoded protein is CASSSMGGITADTQYF. Filled out from reference TRBV5-1 and TRBJ2-3, the complete variable domain reads KAGVTQTPRYLIKTRGQQVTLSCSPISGHRSVSWYQQTPGQGLQFLFEYFSETQRNKGNFPGRFSGRQFSNSRSEMNVSTLELGDSALYLCASSSMGGITADTQYFGPGTRLTVL.

Only a few counts were recorded for this clone. The chain employs TRBV3-1 (or the pseudogene TRBV3-2) and TRBJ2-6; possible D gene TRBD2, 6 bases. V was clipped by 0 bases and J by 1 base, with 13 bases between them. The CDR3 is made up of 18 amino acids. Germline CDR1 LGHDT, CDR2 YNNKEL (reference sequence). CDR3 coding DNA: TGTGCCAGCAGCCAAGAGGGGGGACTTATTTCTGGGGCCAACGTCCTGACTTTC. Translated, it gives CASSQEGGLISGANVLTF.

The rearrangement uses TRBV5-1 and TRBJ2-5, with TRBD1 matching over 9 bases. CDR1 and CDR2 from the germline V gene are SGHRS and YFSETQ. The length of the CDR3 is 16 residues. After removal of 4 bases from V and 5 bases from J, the junction contained 12 bases not matched to a gene. DNA for the CDR3: TGCGCCAGCAGCGAACCGATGACAGGGGGAGGGGAGACCCAGTACTTC. Translating gives CASSEPMTGGGETQYF.

The CDR3 here is CAISEREVLAKNIQYF. The DNA of the CDR3 is TGTGCCATCAGTGAGCGAGAGGTCCTAGCCAAAAACATTCAGTACTTC. The V and J genes are TRBV10-3 and TRBJ2-4, with D hard to call. The CDR3 consists of 16 residues. In germline, CDR1 is ENHRY, CDR2 SYGVKD. V gave up 2 bases and J gave up 0 bases, with 11 bases separating them.

This chain joins TRBV12-5 and TRBJ1-5; no definite D call. With 2 bases removed from V and 4 bases from J, the gap between germline ends came to 12 bases. The CDR3 is made up of 15 amino acids. Germline CDR1 reads LGHNT; CDR2 reads FRNRAP. CDR3 bases: TGTGCTAGTGGTTTGTCCGGGTCTCGTAATCAGCCCCAGCATTTT. Protein product: CASGLSGSRNQPQHF.

The V gene is TRBV29-1, the J gene TRBJ2-3; possible D gene TRBD2, 6 bases. CDR3 length: 13 amino acids. Germline CDR1 and CDR2: SQVTM and ANQGSEA. V was clipped by 3 bases and J by 6 bases, with 13 bases between them. In nucleotides, the CDR3 is TGCAGCGTTGACAGACAAGGAGGGGATACGCAGTATTTT. Its protein product is CSVDRQGGDTQYF.

There are a few counts of this clone. The chain links TRBV15 to TRBJ2-7; 13 bases fit TRBD2. V dropped 3 bases and J dropped 9; count of bases not matched to a gene: 11. In germline, CDR1 is LNHNV, CDR2 YYDKDF (reference sequence). The CDR3 has 16 amino acids. The CDR3 region is CATSRPRLAGGFAQYF. The CDR3 DNA follows: TGTGCCACCAGCAGGCCCAGACTAGCGGGGGGCTTCGCGCAGTACTTC.

This chain connects TRBV12-5 to TRBJ2-1; tentative D call: TRBD1 (6 bases). Per the germline V gene, CDR1 is LGHNT and CDR2 is FRNRAP. With 1 base removed from V and 6 bases from J, the gap between germline ends came to 16 bases. The CDR3 runs 16 residues. The CDR3: CASGLAISDSPNEQFF. The CDR3 DNA reads as TGTGCTAGTGGTTTGGCCATATCGGACAGCCCCAATGAGCAGTTCTTC.

The chain couples TRBV7-3 to TRBJ2-1; 14 bases align to TRBD2. CDR1 is SGHTA, CDR2 FQGTGA, per germline. This CDR3 contains 17 residues. The ends lost 5 bases at V and 5 bases at J; junction bases unmatched: 8. As DNA, the CDR3 is TGTGCCAGCAGCAGCGGACTAGCGGGGGGCCCGGACAATGAGCAGTTCTTC. Protein product: CASSSGLAGGPDNEQFF. Full variable domain (remainder filled in from reference TRBV7-3 and TRBJ2-1): GAGVSQTPSNKVTEKGKYVELRCDPISGHTALYWYRQSLGQGPEFLIYFQGTGAADDSGLPNDRFFAVRPEGSVSTLKIQRTERGDSAVYLCASSSGLAGGPDNEQFFGPGTRLTVL.

The genes are TRBV29-1 and TRBJ2-1; 10 nucleotides line up with TRBD1. After removal of 0 bases from V and 8 bases from J, the junction contained 7 bases not matched to a gene. The CDR3 has 15 residues. CDR1 and CDR2 from the germline V gene are SQVTM and ANQGSEA. CDR3 DNA: TGCAGCGTTGAAGATCGAGGACAGGGGGAAGATGAGCAGTTCTTC. It is translated as CSVEDRGQGEDEQFF.

A note on this clone: Distinct nucleotide sequences in the sample also encode this CDR3. The chain is built from TRBV5-1 and TRBJ1-2, with 9 bases matching TRBD1. J lost 2 bases, V lost 3 bases, and 2 bases had no gene match. The CDR3 sequence is 14 residues long. Germline V gene sequence: CDR1 SGHRS, CDR2 YFSETQ. The CDR3 protein is CASSSGQGNYGYTF. The DNA of the CDR3 is TGCGCCAGCAGCTCGGGACAGGGCAACTATGGCTACACCTTC. The whole variable domain, filled in from reference TRBV5-1 and TRBJ1-2, reads KAGVTQTPRYLIKTRGQQVTLSCSPISGHRSVSWYQQTPGQGLQFLFEYFSETQRNKGNFPGRFSGRQFSNSRSEMNVSTLELGDSALYLCASSSGQGNYGYTFGSGTRLTVV.

V is TRBV6-5 and J is TRBJ1-4, with no clear D. Looked up from germline, CDR1 is MNHEY and CDR2 is SVGAGI. The ends were cut back, 6 bases at V and 6 bases at J, with 8 bases in the middle. The CDR3 contains 12 residues. The chain's CDR3 is CASRLGYEKLFF. The CDR3 coding sequence is TGTGCCAGCAGGCTGGGCTATGAAAAACTGTTTTTT.

The V gene is TRBV5-8, the J gene TRBJ2-1; 13 bases are a match to TRBD2. V gave up 3 bases and J gave up 4 bases; unmatched junction bases: 4. There are 16 residues in the CDR3. Germline V CDR1 and CDR2: SGHTS, YDEGEE. The CDR3 nucleotides read TGTGCCAGCAGCTCCGGACTAGCGGGGGTATACAATGAGCAGTTCTTC. It codes for CASSSGLAGVYNEQFF.

The chain couples TRBV4-1 to TRBJ2-3; TRBD2 matches 10 bases. Germline V CDR1 and CDR2: MGHRA, YSYEKL. The CDR3 is 15 amino acids. V gave up 3 bases and J gave up 6 bases; unmatched junction bases: 6. CDR3 loop: CASSHVGLAFDTQYF. The CDR3 nucleotides are TGCGCCAGCAGCCACGTGGGACTAGCGTTTGATACGCAGTATTTT.

Concerning this clone: Additional DNA sequences in this sample encode the identical CDR3. The rearrangement uses TRBV3-1 (or the pseudogene TRBV3-2) and TRBJ1-4; tentatively, D is TRBD1 (5 bases). The CDR3 loop spans 13 amino acids. Trimming took off 2 bases at V and 7 bases at J, with 8 bases between the two ends. CDR1 and CDR2 from the germline V gene are LGHDT and YNNKEL (reference sequence). The CDR3 here is CASSQRGGEKLFF. As DNA, the CDR3 is TGTGCCAGCAGCCAAAGGGGAGGTGAAAAACTGTTTTTT.

V and J are TRBV6-2 or TRBV6-3 and TRBJ1-5; 10 nucleotides align to TRBD1. The CDR3 extends over 18 amino acids. CDR1 MNHEY and CDR2 SVGEGT come from the germline V gene. Trimming cost V 2 bases and J 0 bases; bases outside gene matches: 7. The chain's CDR3 is CASSYPGTGVFSNQPQHF. Written as DNA, the CDR3 is TGTGCCAGCAGTTACCCCGGGACAGGGGTTTTTAGCAATCAGCCCCAGCATTTT.

The V gene is TRBV18, the J gene TRBJ2-2; the match to TRBD2 covers 11 bases. Germline CDR1 KGHSH, CDR2 LQKENI. V lost 3 bases, J lost 0 bases, and 6 bases stayed unmatched. The CDR3 totals 18 residues. CDR3 protein: CASSPLGLAGSNTGELFF. In nucleotides, the CDR3 is TGTGCCAGCTCACCGCTCGGACTAGCGGGCTCGAACACCGGGGAGCTGTTTTTT. Combining the CDR3 with reference TRBV18 and TRBJ2-2 gives the whole variable domain NAGVMQNPRHLVRRRGQEARLRCSPMKGHSHVYWYRQLPEEGLKFMVYLQKENIIDESGMPKERFSAEFPKEGPSILRIQQVVRGDSAAYFCASSPLGLAGSNTGELFFGEGSRLTVL.

The chain has TRBV6-6 and TRBJ1-6; possibly TRBD1 for D (5 bases). Germline V gene data show CDR1 as MNHNY and CDR2 as SVGAGI (reference sequence). The CDR3 loop spans 14 amino acids. V lost 6 bases and J 5 bases, leaving 11 bases between the germline ends. The CDR3 spells CASRKGTDNSPLHF. In DNA, the CDR3 is TGTGCCAGCAGAAAAGGGACTGATAATTCACCCCTCCACTTT.

V usage is TRBV4-2 and J usage is TRBJ1-3; 8 bases fit TRBD1. The CDR3 is made up of 17 amino acids. Germline values: CDR1 LGHNA, CDR2 YNFKEQ. With V trimmed by 2 bases and J by 0 bases, 6 bases remained unmatched. The CDR3 DNA reads as TGTGCCAGCAGCCAACCCGGACAGGGTGGCTCTGGAAACACCATATATTTT. It encodes CASSQPGQGGSGNTIYF.

The chain combines TRBV11-1 with TRBJ2-7; the match to TRBD1 covers 10 bases. The germline V gene has CDR1 SGHAT and CDR2 FQDESV (reference sequence). Trimming took 1 base from V and 1 from J; bases not matched to a gene: 4. The CDR3 is 16 residues long. The CDR3 bases are TGTGCCAGCAGCTTAGGACAGGGGGCGAGGTCCTACGAGCAGTACTTC. It translates to CASSLGQGARSYEQYF.

The chain combines TRBV4-1 with TRBJ2-3, with D maybe TRBD1 (6 bases). The germline gives CDR1 MGHRA, CDR2 YSYEKL. Trimming pared 6 bases from V and 3 bases from J, leaving 13 bases between. The CDR3 is 14 amino acids. The CDR3 here is CASSHEGGTDTQYF. The DNA of the CDR3 is TGCGCCAGCAGTCATGAAGGGGGTACAGATACGCAGTATTTT.